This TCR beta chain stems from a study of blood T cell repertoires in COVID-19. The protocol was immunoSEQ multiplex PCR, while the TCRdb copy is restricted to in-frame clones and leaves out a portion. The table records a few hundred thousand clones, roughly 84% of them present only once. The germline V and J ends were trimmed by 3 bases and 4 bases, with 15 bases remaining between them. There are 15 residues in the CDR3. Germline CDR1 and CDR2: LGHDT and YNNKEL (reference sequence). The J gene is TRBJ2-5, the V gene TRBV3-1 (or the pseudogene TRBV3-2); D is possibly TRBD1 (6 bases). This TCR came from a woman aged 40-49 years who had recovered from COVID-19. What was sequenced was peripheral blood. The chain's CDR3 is CASSHNPGAGETQYF. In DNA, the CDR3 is TGTGCCAGCAGCCACAACCCAGGGGCAGGAGAGACCCAGTACTTC.